This T cell receptor beta chain is drawn from a study of T cells in Graves' hyperthyroidism and ophthalmopathy (dated by TCRdb to the late 2010s). Study-level background: A discovery cohort of about 95 patients, about 40 with Graves' ophthalmopathy and about 60 with stable Graves' hyperthyroidism, was used to find distinguishing TCR V-J signatures. After blood sampling, hyperthyroidism patients were treated with methimazole at a starting dose of 30 mg daily, and ophthalmopathy patients were treated with high-dose intravenous methylprednisolone. According to the paper, TCR Vbeta CDR3 sequencing was carried out on over 130 peripheral blood samples, which came from around 43 ophthalmopathy, 75 or so hyperthyroidism and around 17 progressor patients. In more than 5 Graves' hyperthyroidism patients, the study also compared T-cell repertoires from thyroid tissue with T-cell repertoires from blood. Whether ophthalmopathy could be predicted prospectively was tested in an independent validation cohort made up of some 20 hyperthyroidism patients plus 17 patients who later progressed to ophthalmopathy. The 95 to 100 discovery patients were randomly divided into training and test sets at a 7:3 ratio. Study-level results and caveats: In validation, the model predicted progression to ophthalmopathy a median of roughly 6.1 months before onset, with 70% to 71% sensitivity and 72.22% specificity. Most expanded thyroid clonotypes (frequency above 0.001) were also found in blood, which suggests that blood repertoires may mirror thyroid immune responses. No statistical method was used to fix the sample size in advance, and group allocation was not hidden from the investigators. A model built on a 13 V-J signature distinguished ophthalmopathy from stable hyperthyroidism, reaching approximately 89% sensitivity and under 84% specificity in cross-validation and 80%/75% in testing.

Sequences WNHNN (CDR1) and SYGVQD (CDR2) are obtained from the germline V gene (reference sequence). Counted from cysteine to phenylalanine, this CDR3 has 14 amino acids. The read is trimmed to its CDR3 DNA, 42 bases read in frame from base 1. At the junction V is shortened by 5 bases and J by 5 bases; bases outside the gene matches: 8. Amplification of TCR beta CDR3 regions was carried out from RNA transcripts. A first-round RT-PCR of the TCR CDR3 used the HTBI primer set with the Qiagen OneStep RT-PCR kit. The libraries were constructed in a second round of multiplex PCR and then size-selected and purified. Sequencing of the libraries was done on an Illumina HiSeq2000 using paired-end 100 bp reads. The published analysis was carried out like this. SOAPnuke was used to process the raw data, removing reads that contained adapters or uncalled bases, had a mean Phred below 15, or lacked an exact match to the constant primer or identifier. High-quality paired reads were merged using COPE v1.2.5, and each unique nucleotide sequence was defined as a clonotype. Clonotypes were aligned to IMGT TRBV, TRBD and TRBJ reference segments using MiTCR v1.1. The analysis was restricted to V-J combinations with a frequency above 0.0001, which together covered 99.2% of the repertoires. The TCS score was defined as the ratio of F50 (clonal expansion) to E x V (chaos), calculated using BLOSUM62-based TCRdist between CDR3 peptides within each V-J. Welch's t-statistics and random forest reduced around 520 V-J features to 13, which were used in a naive Bayes classifier (R e1071). Thyroid-blood repertoire similarity was quantified with the Morisita-Horn index. TCRdb ran its own pipeline on the public reads, namely fastp trimming at Q25 and MiXCR clone calling, and kept in-frame beta chains. Duplicate CDR3 protein sequences are folded into a single record with the most common DNA and genes. The V and J calls and clone size are TCRdb's, not the authors'. The sample includes some 98,000 distinct CDR3 sequences, with 35% to 45% observed a single time. About 10% of the sample is taken by the ten largest.

Of note for this clonotype: Its recognized antigen is unknown. No quality values exist for individual bases; no much larger clone is one base distant.

Graves' hyperthyroidism was defined as stable when no progression to ophthalmopathy occurred over 18 months of follow-up. The hyperthyroidism patients were between 18 and 65 years old and newly diagnosed, with a disease duration of less than 2 months. Patients with uncontrolled infections, other autoimmune diseases, pregnancy or lactation were excluded. Diagnoses were established on the basis of clinical symptoms, serum thyroxine and TRAb, thyroid ultrasound, and orbital computed tomography. Total RNA was extracted using Trizol reagent, and RNA quality was assessed on an Agilent 2100 Bioanalyzer. This clonotype originated in a woman in her 30s with Graves' hyperthyroidism. Rearrangement joined TRBV10-1 to TRBJ1-2; the junction holds 7 bases that match TRBD1. The sequencing input was peripheral blood or thyroid tissue (not recorded which). CDR3 reads: CASSPGQDAYGYTF. The nucleotide sequence is given as TGCGCCAGCAGTCCTGGACAGGACGCGTATGGCTACACCTTC.